This TCR beta chain was identified during a study of vaccination effects on CD4 cells after COVID-19. Sequencing was performed with immunoSEQ multiplex PCR; in TCRdb, only in-frame clones are kept and a portion is missing. The sample shows some 69,000 clones, around 79% of them seen only once. As concerns this clone: Its matching antigen is unknown.

Ahead of sequencing, the ViraFEST assay grew antigen-specific CD4+ T cells using viral peptide pools. CD4+ T cells were isolated after nine to ten days of culture. Vaccine recipients had no previous SARS-CoV-2 infection; their nucleocapsid antibodies were negative. Peptides at roughly 10 ug/ml and IL-2 at about 10 IU/ml were added to two million PBMC per well. It was on days 3 and 7 that half the medium was replaced with IL-2 medium. Unmatched junction bases numbered 8, after V lost 7 bases and J lost 5 bases. CDR3 size: 14 residues. Germline V CDR1 and CDR2: SNHLY, FYNNEI. The material sequenced was CD4+ T cells from PBMCs cultured with HCoV-NL63 spike peptides, taken before COVID-19 vaccination. The TCR originated in a human donor who received a COVID-19 vaccine. The chain employs TRBV2 and TRBJ1-1; 9 nucleotides align to TRBD1. The CDR3 is CASIRTGVKTEAFF. In nucleotides, the CDR3 is TGTGCCAGCATCCGGACAGGGGTTAAGACTGAAGCTTTCTTT.